This passage covers 20 T cell receptor beta chains from one sample sequenced in a study of CD8 T cells in Susac syndrome. cDNA came from about 0.46 to 1 ug RNA primed by random hexamers. TCRdb processed the immunoSEQ multiplex PCR reads anew with MiXCR; each CDR3 protein has one entry. The top ten hold around 0.082% of the sample, which has roughly 200,000 distinct CDR3 sequences, about 95% seen once. The sequencing input was CD4+ T cells from PBMCs. The source is a human donor with multiple sclerosis.

This rearrangement joins TRBV3-1 to TRBJ1-1; 7 bases are a match to TRBD1. V trimming: 3 bases; J trimming: 1 base; junction bases outside the gene matches: 5. This CDR3 spans 15 amino acids. Germline-derived CDR1 and CDR2 are LGHDT and YNNKEL (reference sequence). As DNA, the CDR3 is TGTGCCAGCAGCCACGGATGGACAGGGAACACTGAAGCTTTCTTT. Translation: CASSHGWTGNTEAFF.

This clonotype was detected once. The CDR3 sequence is CASSQDLGGTDTQYF. The CDR3 DNA reads as TGTGCCAGCAGCCAAGATCTTGGTGGGACAGATACGCAGTATTTT. The chain carries TRBV3-1 and TRBJ2-3; D ambiguous. Trimming took off 0 bases at V and 3 bases at J, with 10 bases between the two ends. This CDR3 has 15 amino acids. Germline-derived CDR1 and CDR2 are LGHDT and YNNKEL (reference sequence).

V is TRBV2 and J is TRBJ2-7; D not certain. Germline values: CDR1 SNHLY, CDR2 FYNNEI. CDR3 size: 13 residues. V dropped 6 bases and J dropped 7 bases, with 16 bases sitting between them. The CDR3 reads CASSQTRVGEQYV. The DNA for the CDR3 is TGTGCCAGCAGCCAAACAAGGGTGGGAGAGCAGTACGTC.

The J gene is TRBJ1-5, the V gene TRBV4-2; tentative D call: TRBD1 (6 bases). This CDR3 contains 15 residues. Germline loops: CDR1 LGHNA, CDR2 YNFKEQ. Deletions cut 2 bases from V and 3 bases from J, with 11 bases between. CDR3 nucleotide sequence: TGTGCCAGCAGCCAACCCGACAGGCCCAATCAGCCCCAGCATTTT. It is translated as CASSQPDRPNQPQHF.

The J gene is TRBJ2-3, the V gene TRBV7-9; D tentatively fits TRBD1 or TRBD2 (6 bases each). V shed 0 bases and J shed 5 bases, with 12 bases lying between them. This CDR3 is built from 15 residues. Germline assignment: CDR1 SEHNR and CDR2 FQNEAQ (reference sequence). CDR3 amino acids: CASSLAGGERDTQYF. For the CDR3, the DNA is TGTGCCAGCAGCTTAGCGGGGGGCGAAAGAGATACGCAGTATTTT. Full variable domain (outside the CDR3, taken from reference TRBV7-9 and TRBJ2-3): DTGVSQNPRHKITKRGQNVTFRCDPISEHNRLYWYRQTLGQGPEFLTYFQNEAQLEKSRLLSDRFSAERPKGSFSTLEIQRTEQGDSAMYLCASSLAGGERDTQYFGPGTRLTVL.

The V call is TRBV30, the J call TRBJ1-2; D not certain. The CDR3 is made up of 14 amino acids. V lost 0 bases and J 2 bases, leaving 10 bases between the germline ends. Per germline, CDR1 GTSNPN and CDR2 SVGIG (reference sequence). The CDR3 DNA reads TGTGCCTGGAGTGTACCTGGGTGGAACTATGGCTACACCTTC. It encodes CAWSVPGWNYGYTF.

The V gene is TRBV30, the J gene TRBJ2-7; no firm D call. Per germline, CDR1 GTSNPN and CDR2 SVGIG (reference sequence). This CDR3 comprises 12 residues. The V and J ends lost 2 bases and 5 bases respectively, with 10 bases between them. CDR3 region: CAWSRSANEQYV. The CDR3 bases are TGTGCCTGGAGTCGTTCTGCGAACGAGCAGTACGTC.

V usage is TRBV30 and J usage is TRBJ1-5; D might be TRBD1 (5 bases). This CDR3 has 13 amino acids. Germline V gives CDR1 GTSNPN, CDR2 SVGIG (reference sequence). The V gene lost 4 bases and the J gene lost 0 bases, with 7 bases spanning the gap. For the CDR3, the DNA is TGTGCCTGGAAAGGGGTTAGCAATCAGCCCCAGCATTTT. It translates to CAWKGVSNQPQHF.

This chain links TRBV19 with TRBJ1-5; possibly TRBD1 for D (6 bases). The CDR3 is made up of 15 amino acids. Germline assignment: CDR1 LNHDA and CDR2 SQIVND (reference sequence). V lost 5 bases, J lost 4 bases, and 15 bases lay in between. In DNA form, the CDR3 reads TGTGCCAGTAGTCCCCCCATTACAGGGAATCAGCCCCAGCATTTT. As protein: CASSPPITGNQPQHF.

The rearrangement uses TRBV20-1 and TRBJ1-5, with TRBD1 identical over 9 bases. V was clipped by 6 bases and J by 4 bases; unmatched bases: 7. The CDR3 has 14 amino acids. The V gene's germline CDR1 is DFQATT and CDR2 SNEGSKA (reference sequence). This CDR3 is CSADQGTGNQPQHF. CDR3 nucleotide sequence: TGCAGTGCCGATCAGGGGACAGGGAATCAGCCCCAGCATTTT.

This sequence joins TRBV5-1 and TRBJ1-5; tentative D call: TRBD1 (5 bases). CDR1 is SGHRS and CDR2 is YFSETQ in the germline V gene. The CDR3 runs to 15 residues. The V gene lost 3 bases and the J gene lost 0 bases, with 10 bases spanning the gap. CDR3 residues: CASSWEGYSNQPQHF. CDR3 nucleotides: TGCGCCAGCAGCTGGGAGGGGTATAGCAATCAGCCCCAGCATTTT.

The chain employs TRBV20-1 and TRBJ1-2; 8 bases are a match to TRBD1. Germline V gives CDR1 DFQATT, CDR2 SNEGSKA (reference sequence). Losses at the gene ends were 1 base for V and 5 bases for J; bases not matched to a gene: 6. This CDR3 comprises 14 residues. The DNA of the CDR3 is TGCAGTGCTAGAGTTGACAGGGGAGGGTATGGCTACACCTTC. This gives the protein CSARVDRGGYGYTF.

The gene calls are TRBV20-1 and TRBJ1-5; D unclear. The CDR3 is 14 amino acids. The germline gives CDR1 DFQATT, CDR2 SNEGSKA (reference sequence). V lost 8 bases, J lost 5 bases, and 19 bases lay in between. Here the CDR3 DNA reads TGCAGTACTCCCATTAAGGGTGGTCATCAGCCCCAGCATTTT. Its translation: CSTPIKGGHQPQHF.

The chain couples TRBV5-6 to TRBJ2-1; D is unclear. Per the germline V gene, CDR1 is SGHDT and CDR2 is YYEEEE. Trimming removed 3 bases at V and 9 bases at J, with 13 bases between. The CDR3 consists of 13 residues. DNA for the CDR3: TGTGCCAGCAGCTCATCGAGGTACGGTGAGCAGTTCTTC. Encoded protein: CASSSSRYGEQFF.

This clonotype came up a few times. The rearrangement uses TRBV20-1 and TRBJ1-5; perhaps TRBD1 as D (5 bases). Trimming took off 6 bases at V and 0 bases at J, with 6 bases between the two ends. CDR1 and CDR2 (germline): DFQATT, SNEGSKA (reference sequence). The CDR3 runs to 12 residues. Here the CDR3 DNA reads TGCAGTGCCGGGGGTAGCAATCAGCCCCAGCATTTT. Translated, it gives CSAGGSNQPQHF.

The genes are TRBV14 and TRBJ2-5; D is perhaps TRBD1 (6 bases). V was pared by 4 bases and J by 3 bases, with 9 bases between. This CDR3 has 13 amino acids. Germline V gene sequence: CDR1 SGHDN, CDR2 FVKESK. CDR3 sequence: CASSPRTEETQYF. CDR3 DNA sequence: TGTGCCAGCAGCCCGAGGACAGAAGAGACCCAGTACTTC.

The chain employs TRBV29-1 and TRBJ2-5; 9 nucleotides agree with TRBD1. The CDR3 consists of 13 residues. The trim removed 7 bases at V and 2 bases at J, leaving 5 bases unmatched. The germline gives CDR1 SQVTM, CDR2 ANQGSEA. The CDR3 sequence: CSADRGAQETQYF. CDR3 DNA sequence: TGCAGCGCGGACAGGGGAGCACAAGAGACCCAGTACTTC.

The CDR3: CSVGQVDTIYF. As DNA, the CDR3 is TGCAGCGTTGGACAGGTAGACACCATATATTTT. The V call is TRBV29-1, the J call TRBJ1-3; possible D gene TRBD1, 6 bases. Looked up from germline, CDR1 is SQVTM and CDR2 is ANQGSEA. The CDR3 runs to 11 residues. The V gene lost 4 bases and the J gene lost 8 bases, with 9 bases spanning the gap.

The genes are TRBV10-3 and TRBJ1-4; TRBD1 is a possible D gene (5 bases). Trimming cost V 10 bases and J 2 bases, with 14 bases left between them. Germline V gene lookup returns CDR1 ENHRY and CDR2 SYGVKD. The CDR3 spans 14 residues. The CDR3: CATQRGLTNEKLFF. The CDR3, as DNA: TGTGCCACCCAGAGGGGCCTTACTAATGAAAAACTGTTTTTT.

This clonotype has only a few counts. The chain combines TRBV6-1 with TRBJ2-5; D unresolved. Trimming removed 6 bases from V and 5 bases from J, with 7 bases in between. Germline V gene data show CDR1 as MNHNS and CDR2 as SASEGT. The CDR3 is 11 amino acids. The CDR3: CASRVGETQYF. The CDR3 nucleotides are TGTGCCAGCAGGGTCGGGGAGACCCAGTACTTC.